The entry below gives a single T cell receptor beta chain sequence along with its context. Germline loops: CDR1 MNHEY, CDR2 SMNVEV (reference sequence). The CDR3 sequence is 16 residues long. The junction had 7 bases not matched to a gene; V was cut back by 3 bases and J by 1 base. Assay: immunoSEQ multiplex PCR; the TCRdb copy retains only in-frame clones and omits some. The sample holds roughly 50,000 clones, approximately 94% seen once. This entry comes from a study of T cell changes during pregnancy in multiple sclerosis. The receptor was derived from a female donor with multiple sclerosis, enrolled in a pregnancy study. This material consisted of CD8+ T cells from peripheral blood mononuclear cells, taken in the third trimester of pregnancy. V and J are TRBV27 and TRBJ2-7, with 9 nucleotides matching TRBD1. CDR3 amino acids: CASSLGTGTGSYEQYF. DNA for the CDR3: TGTGCCAGCAGTTTGGGGACCGGGACAGGGTCCTACGAGCAGTACTTC.